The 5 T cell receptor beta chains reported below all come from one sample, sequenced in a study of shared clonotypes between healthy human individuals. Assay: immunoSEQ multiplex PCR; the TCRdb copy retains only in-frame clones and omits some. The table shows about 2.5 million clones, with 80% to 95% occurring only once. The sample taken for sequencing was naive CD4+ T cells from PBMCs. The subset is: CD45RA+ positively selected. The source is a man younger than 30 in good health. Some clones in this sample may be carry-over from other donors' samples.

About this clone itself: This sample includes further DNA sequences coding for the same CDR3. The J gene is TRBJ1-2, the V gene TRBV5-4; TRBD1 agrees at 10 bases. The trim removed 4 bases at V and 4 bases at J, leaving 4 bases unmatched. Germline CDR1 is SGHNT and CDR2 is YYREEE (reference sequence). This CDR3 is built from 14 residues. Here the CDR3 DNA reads TGTGCCAGCAGCCCGGACAGGGGGGCCTATGGCTACACCTTC. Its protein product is CASSPDRGAYGYTF.

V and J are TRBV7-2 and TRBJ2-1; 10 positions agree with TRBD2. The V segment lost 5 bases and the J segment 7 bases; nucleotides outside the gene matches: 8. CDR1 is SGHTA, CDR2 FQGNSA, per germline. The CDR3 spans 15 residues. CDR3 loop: CASSPSGSSGNEQFF. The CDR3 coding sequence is TGTGCCAGCAGCCCTAGCGGGAGCAGCGGGAATGAGCAGTTCTTC.

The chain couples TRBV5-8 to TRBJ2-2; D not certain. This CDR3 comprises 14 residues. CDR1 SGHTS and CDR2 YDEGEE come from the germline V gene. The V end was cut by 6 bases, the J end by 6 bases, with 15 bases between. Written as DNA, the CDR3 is TGTGCCAGCACCCGGGCCAGCCCCCCCGGGGAGCTGTTTTTT. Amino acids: CASTRASPPGELFF.

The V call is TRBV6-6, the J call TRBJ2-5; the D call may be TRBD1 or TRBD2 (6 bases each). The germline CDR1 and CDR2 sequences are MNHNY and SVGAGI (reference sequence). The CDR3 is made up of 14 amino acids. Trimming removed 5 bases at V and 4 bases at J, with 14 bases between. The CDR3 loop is CASSLGGRRETQYF. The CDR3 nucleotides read TGTGCCAGCAGTCTAGGGGGGCGTCGAGAGACCCAGTACTTC.

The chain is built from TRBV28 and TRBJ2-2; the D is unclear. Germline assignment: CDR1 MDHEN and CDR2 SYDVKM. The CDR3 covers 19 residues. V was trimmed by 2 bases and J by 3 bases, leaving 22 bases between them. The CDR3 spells CASSLGPGKAVFYTGELFF. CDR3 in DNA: TGTGCCAGCAGTTTAGGCCCCGGAAAGGCCGTCTTTTACACCGGGGAGCTGTTTTTT.